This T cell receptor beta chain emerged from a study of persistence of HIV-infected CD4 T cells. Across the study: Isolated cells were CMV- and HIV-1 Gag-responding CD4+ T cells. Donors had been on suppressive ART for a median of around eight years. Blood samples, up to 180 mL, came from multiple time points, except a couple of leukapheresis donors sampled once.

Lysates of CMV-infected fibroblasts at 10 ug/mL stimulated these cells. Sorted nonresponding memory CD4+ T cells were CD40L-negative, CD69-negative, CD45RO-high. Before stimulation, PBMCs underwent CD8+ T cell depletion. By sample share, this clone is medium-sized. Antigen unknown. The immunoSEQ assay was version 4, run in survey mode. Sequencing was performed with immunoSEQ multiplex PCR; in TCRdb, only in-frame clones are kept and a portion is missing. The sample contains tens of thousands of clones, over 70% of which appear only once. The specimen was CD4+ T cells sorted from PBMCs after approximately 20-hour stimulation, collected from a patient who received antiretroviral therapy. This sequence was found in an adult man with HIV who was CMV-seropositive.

CDR3 in amino acids: CASRDSGGVPSYEQYF. In DNA, the CDR3 is TGTGCCAGCAGAGATTCTGGGGGCGTCCCCTCCTACGAGCAGTACTTC. The chain joins TRBV2 to TRBJ2-7, with a tentative D call TRBD1 (6 bases). From germline, CDR1 is SNHLY and CDR2 FYNNEI. CDR3 length: 16 amino acids. The ends were cut back, 6 bases at V and 0 bases at J, with 18 bases in the middle.